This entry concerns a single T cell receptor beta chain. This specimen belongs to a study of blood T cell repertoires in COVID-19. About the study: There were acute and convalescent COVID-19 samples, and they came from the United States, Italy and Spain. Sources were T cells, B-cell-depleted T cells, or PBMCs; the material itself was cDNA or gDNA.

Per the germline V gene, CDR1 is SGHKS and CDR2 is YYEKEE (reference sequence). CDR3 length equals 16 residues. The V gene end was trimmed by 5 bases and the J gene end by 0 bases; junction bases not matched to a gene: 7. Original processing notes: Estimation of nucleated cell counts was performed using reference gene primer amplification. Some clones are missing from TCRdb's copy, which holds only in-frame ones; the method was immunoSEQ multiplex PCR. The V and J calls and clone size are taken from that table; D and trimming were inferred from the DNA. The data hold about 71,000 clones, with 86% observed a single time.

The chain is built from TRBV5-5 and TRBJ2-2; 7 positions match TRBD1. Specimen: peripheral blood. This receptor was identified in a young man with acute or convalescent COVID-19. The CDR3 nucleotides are TGTGCCAGCAGAAACCGACAGGGACCGAACACCGGGGAGCTGTTTTTT. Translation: CASRNRQGPNTGELFF. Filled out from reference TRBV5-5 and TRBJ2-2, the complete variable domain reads DAGVTQSPTHLIKTRGQQVTLRCSPISGHKSVSWYQQVLGQGPQFIFQYYEKEERGRGNFPDRFSARQFPNYSSELNVNALLLGDSALYLCASRNRQGPNTGELFFGEGSRLTVL.